These 23 T cell receptor beta chains were sequenced from one sample in a study of breast tumors, draining lymph nodes, adjacent tissues. TCRdb re-called the multiplex PCR reads through MiXCR, storing one row per CDR3 protein. The data show approximately 280,000 distinct CDR3 sequences, roughly 31% seen once. Breast cancer patients provided tissue from their axillary draining lymph nodes. Material: axillary lymph node tissue. These receptors were obtained from a female donor with breast cancer. Some clones in this sample may be carry-over from other donors' samples.

This clonotype showed up many times. This chain joins TRBV20-1 and TRBJ1-2; 7 positions match TRBD1. J lost 3 bases, V lost 6 bases, and 7 bases had no gene match. Germline CDR1 DFQATT, CDR2 SNEGSKA (reference sequence). This CDR3 comprises 13 residues. DNA of the CDR3: TGCAGTGCCTGGACAGGTTCCGACTATGGCTACACCTTC. Its protein product is CSAWTGSDYGYTF.

This clonotype was picked up many times. This rearrangement joins TRBV11-2 to TRBJ2-1; 11 bases agree with TRBD2. Losses at the gene ends were 5 bases for V and 7 bases for J; bases not matched to a gene: 7. In germline, CDR1 is SGHAT, CDR2 FQNNGV. This CDR3 is built from 15 residues. The CDR3 spells CASSLTSGSLNEQFF. The CDR3 DNA reads TGTGCCAGCAGCCTAACTAGCGGGAGTCTAAATGAGCAGTTCTTC.

J is TRBJ1-4 and V is TRBV9, with a weak D call TRBD1 (5 bases). V was cut by 0 bases and J by 3 bases, with 9 bases left in between. Germline V lookup: CDR1 SGDLS, CDR2 YYNGEE. CDR3 length: 15 residues. CDR3 nucleotide sequence: TGTGCCAGCAGCGTAGGGTGGGACGCTAATGAAAAACTGTTTTTT. Translating it yields CASSVGWDANEKLFF.

The CDR3 nucleotides are TGTGCCAGCAGCTCCAGGGGACAGGGGGGCCCTGAAGCTTTCTTT. It translates to CASSSRGQGGPEAFF. This chain connects TRBV11-2 to TRBJ1-1; 11 nucleotides agree with TRBD1. J lost 6 bases, V lost 4 bases, and 7 bases had no gene match. This CDR3 is built from 15 residues. Germline CDR1 is SGHAT and CDR2 is FQNNGV.

This clonotype was observed many times. The rearrangement joins TRBV29-1 to TRBJ2-1; 13 bases fit TRBD2. CDR1 SQVTM and CDR2 ANQGSEA come from the germline V gene. V was pared by 6 bases and J by 10 bases, with 6 bases of the junction left unmatched. CDR3 length equals 13 residues. The CDR3 DNA follows: TGCAGCGTACCAGGGACTAGCGGGGTCGAGCAGTTCTTC. Encoded protein: CSVPGTSGVEQFF.

As to this clonotype: The junction and the germline gene differ at one end; a read error may be behind it. The V and J genes are TRBV6-5 and TRBJ1-5, with D hard to call. This CDR3 has 14 residues. From germline, CDR1 is MNHEY and CDR2 SVGAGI. CDR3 in amino acids: CGSSPPEGNQPQHF. In DNA form, the CDR3 reads TGTGGCAGCTCACCTCCGGAGGGCAATCAGCCCCAGCATTTT.

This clonotype showed up many times. This chain joins TRBV12-3 or TRBV12-4 and TRBJ2-2; the D is unclear. The CDR3 runs 14 residues. Trimming left V 2 bases short and J 2 bases short, with 6 bases between. DNA for the CDR3: TGTGCCAGCAGTTTATTCGAAAACACCGGGGAGCTGTTTTTT. It encodes CASSLFENTGELFF.

This clonotype was detected many times. The chain couples TRBV5-5 to TRBJ2-1; 8 bases are a match to TRBD1. Trimming cost V 1 base and J 8 bases; bases outside gene matches: 5. Looked up from germline, CDR1 is SGHKS and CDR2 is YYEKEE (reference sequence). The CDR3 covers 14 residues. CDR3 sequence reads: CASSLTGGTHEQFF. As DNA, the CDR3 is TGTGCCAGCAGCTTGACAGGGGGGACCCATGAGCAGTTCTTC.

Remarks on this clonotype: This may arise from a read error, as a much more abundant clone is one base away. This chain joins TRBV7-2 and TRBJ2-1; the match to TRBD2 covers 7 bases. The germline CDR1 and CDR2 sequences are SGHTA and FQGNSA. There are 16 residues in the CDR3. Trimming took 5 bases from V and 0 from J; bases not matched to a gene: 7. The CDR3 DNA reads TGTACCAGCAGCCGAGCGGGATTGACCTCCTACAATGAGCAGTTCTTC. Its protein product is CTSSRAGLTSYNEQFF.

There are a few counts of this clonotype. V is TRBV6-2 or TRBV6-3 and J is TRBJ2-7; 7 nucleotides line up with TRBD1. The length of the CDR3 is 14 residues. Germline V gene lookup returns CDR1 MNHEY and CDR2 SVGEGT. V was pared by 2 bases and J by 3 bases, with 4 bases of the junction left unmatched. The CDR3 is CASSYRGQNYEQYF. The DNA of the CDR3 is TGTGCCAGCAGTTACAGGGGACAGAACTACGAGCAGTACTTC.

The genes are TRBV5-4 and TRBJ1-2; D unresolved. CDR1 is SGHNT and CDR2 is YYREEE in the germline V gene (reference sequence). Trimming pared 2 bases from V and 6 bases from J, leaving 11 bases between. The CDR3 totals 13 residues. The CDR3 nucleotides are TGTGCCAGCAGCTTAGATCTGAGAGATGGCTACACCTTC. Its protein product is CASSLDLRDGYTF.

The chain uses TRBV7-2 and TRBJ2-6, with a weak D call TRBD2 (5 bases). Germline V gives CDR1 SGHTA, CDR2 FQGNSA. V was trimmed by 5 bases and J by 0 bases, leaving 11 bases between them. CDR3 length: 16 residues. CDR3 amino acids: CASSRPGTSGANVLTF. The CDR3 nucleotides are TGTGCCAGCAGCAGGCCGGGAACCTCTGGGGCCAACGTCCTGACTTTC.

This clonotype was counted many times. The rearrangement joins TRBV30 to TRBJ2-3, with D tentatively TRBD1 (7 bases). Trimming stripped 5 bases from V and 3 bases from J, with 15 bases between. CDR3 length: 14 residues. Germline V gene sequence: CDR1 GTSNPN, CDR2 SVGIG (reference sequence). This CDR3 is CAWEEGARTDTQYF. The CDR3 DNA reads as TGTGCCTGGGAGGAGGGGGCTAGGACAGATACGCAGTATTTT.

This clonotype was detected many times. The chain links TRBV11-2 to TRBJ2-1; perhaps D is TRBD1 or TRBD2 (5 bases each). V dropped 10 bases and J dropped 3 bases, with 10 bases sitting between them. Germline CDR1 SGHAT, CDR2 FQNNGV. The CDR3 extends over 12 amino acids. The CDR3 loop is CATWGSYNEQFF. CDR3 bases: TGTGCCACCTGGGGGAGCTACAATGAGCAGTTCTTC.

The sample holds a few counts of this clonotype. This CDR3 fails to terminate in the conserved phenylalanine or tryptophan, so it likely reflects a read error. The chain carries TRBV19 and TRBJ2-1; TRBD2 agrees at 8 bases. There are 16 residues in the CDR3. Germline V CDR1 and CDR2: LNHDA, SQIVND (reference sequence). Trimming at V came to 6 bases and at J to 3 bases, leaving 10 bases not matched to a gene. CDR3 region: CASSRRAGAGYNEQFS. CDR3 sequence (DNA): TGTGCCAGTAGCAGGAGAGCGGGAGCGGGCTACAATGAGCAGTTCTCC.

As for this clonotype: A much larger clone differs from this one at a single base, so this may be a read error. This chain uses TRBV19 with TRBJ1-6; 7 positions agree with TRBD1. Trimming cost V 3 bases and J 5 bases; bases outside gene matches: 7. The length of the CDR3 is 16 residues. Germline CDR1 and CDR2: LNHDA and SQIVND (reference sequence). CDR3 in DNA: TGTGCCAGTAGTATGGGGGCCGGGACAGATAATTCACCCCTCCACTTT. It is translated as CASSMGAGTDNSPLHF.

With regard to this clonotype: With a much larger clone just one base away, this may be a read error. The conserved phenylalanine or tryptophan is not found at the CDR3 terminus, so this likely reflects a read error. The CDR3 is CASRTSPKNEQFL. For the CDR3, the DNA is TGTGCCAGCAGAACCAGCCCTAAGAATGAGCAGTTCCTC. The gene calls are TRBV7-2 and TRBJ2-1, with D uncertain. V gave up 6 bases and J gave up 7 bases, with 13 bases separating them. Germline V gene data show CDR1 as SGHTA and CDR2 as FQGNSA. The CDR3 totals 13 residues.

This clonotype has ten or more counts. The J gene is TRBJ1-2, the V gene TRBV7-9; TRBD1 matches at 7 bases. V lost 2 bases and J lost 4; bases outside the gene matches: 4. This CDR3 is built from 14 residues. The germline CDR1 and CDR2 sequences are SEHNR and FQNEAQ (reference sequence). This chain's CDR3 is CASSLRQGGYGYTF. Written as DNA, the CDR3 is TGTGCCAGCAGCTTACGACAGGGTGGCTATGGCTACACCTTC. The full variable domain, in which reference TRBV7-9 and TRBJ1-2 provide the parts outside the CDR3, is DTGVSQNPRHKITKRGQNVTFRCDPISEHNRLYWYRQTLGQGPEFLTYFQNEAQLEKSRLLSDRFSAERPKGSFSTLEIQRTEQGDSAMYLCASSLRQGGYGYTFGSGTRLTVV.

This clonotype was seen many times. The chain links TRBV6-2 or TRBV6-3 to TRBJ2-2, with D possibly TRBD2 on 6 matching bases. Trimming removed 2 bases at V and 0 bases at J, with 10 bases between. From germline, CDR1 is MNHEY and CDR2 SVGEGT. The CDR3 length is 16 residues. The CDR3 protein is CASSYAGGTNTGELFF. CDR3 coding DNA: TGTGCCAGCAGTTACGCGGGCGGGACGAACACCGGGGAGCTGTTTTTT.

The chain links TRBV9 to TRBJ2-1; no definite D call. The germline V and J ends were trimmed by 3 bases and 6 bases, with 10 bases remaining between them. The CDR3 is 13 amino acids. CDR1 is SGDLS and CDR2 is YYNGEE in the germline V gene. CDR3 amino acids: CASSGWSSNEQFF. The CDR3 DNA reads as TGTGCCAGCAGCGGATGGAGTTCCAATGAGCAGTTCTTC.

This clonotype appeared many times. The J gene is TRBJ2-5, the V gene TRBV7-2; TRBD2 matches 8 bases. The CDR3 has 18 residues. Germline assignment: CDR1 SGHTA and CDR2 FQGNSA. V was pared by 4 bases and J by 2 bases, with 15 bases of the junction left unmatched. CDR3 sequence: CASSSTRRGTRWQETQYF. The CDR3 DNA is TGTGCCAGCAGCTCCACCCGCCGCGGGACTAGGTGGCAAGAGACCCAGTACTTC.

The gene calls are TRBV20-1 and TRBJ1-1; D gene unclear. The CDR3 loop spans 15 amino acids. Germline V gene lookup returns CDR1 DFQATT and CDR2 SNEGSKA (reference sequence). The germline V and J ends were trimmed by 0 bases and 6 bases, with 17 bases remaining between them. The chain's CDR3 is CSARDPAMTNAEAFF. CDR3 DNA sequence: TGCAGTGCTAGAGATCCAGCAATGACTAACGCTGAAGCTTTCTTT.

This clonotype was picked up many times. This sequence joins TRBV19 and TRBJ2-2, with TRBD2 matching over 7 bases. J was trimmed by 2 bases and V by 1 base; bases with no gene match: 7. The germline V gene encodes CDR1 LNHDA and CDR2 SQIVND (reference sequence). This CDR3 contains 17 residues. The CDR3 protein is CASSIAPSGTNTGELFF. As DNA, the CDR3 is TGTGCCAGTAGTATAGCGCCCAGCGGGACTAACACCGGGGAGCTGTTTTTT.